This TCR beta chain was sequenced in a study of shared clonotypes between healthy human individuals. Study-wide context: The plates for each donor numbered three CD4 naive, three CD4 memory, two CD8 naive and one CD8 memory.

Study-wide results and caveats: Naive CD4 clonotype sharing across several donors was approximately 5%.

Partitioning of CD4+ cells yielded a CD45RA+ naive subset and a CD45RA-negative memory subset. In this sample, this clone turned up a few times. The antigen is not known. Trimming left V 11 bases short and J 5 bases short, with 16 bases between. Germline V gives CDR1 MDHEN, CDR2 SYDVKM. This CDR3 is 12 amino acids long. The method was immunoSEQ multiplex PCR; TCRdb's version includes in-frame clones alone and lacks a portion of them. The sample holds roughly 530,000 clones, roughly 95% seen once. The sequencing input was naive CD4+ T cells sorted from blood. Subset: CD45RA+ positively selected. The chain is built from TRBV28 and TRBJ2-7; D unresolved. The sequence came from a woman aged 25 to 39 in good health. In DNA, the CDR3 is TGTGCCTCCACGGCTCCTCTCCACGAGCAGTACTTC. Protein: CASTAPLHEQYF.